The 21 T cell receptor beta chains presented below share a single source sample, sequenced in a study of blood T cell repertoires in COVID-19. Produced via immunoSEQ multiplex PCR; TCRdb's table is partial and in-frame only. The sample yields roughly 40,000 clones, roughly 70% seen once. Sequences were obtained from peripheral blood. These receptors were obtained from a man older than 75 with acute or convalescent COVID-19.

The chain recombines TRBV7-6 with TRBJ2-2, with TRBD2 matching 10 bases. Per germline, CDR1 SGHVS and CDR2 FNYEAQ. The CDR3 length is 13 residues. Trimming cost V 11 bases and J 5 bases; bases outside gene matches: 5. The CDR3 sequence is CAGGLASTGELFF. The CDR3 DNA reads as TGTGCCGGGGGACTAGCGTCAACCGGGGAGCTGTTTTTT. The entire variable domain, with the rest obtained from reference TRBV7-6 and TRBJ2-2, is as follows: GAGVSQSPRYKVTKRGQDVALRCDPISGHVSLYWYRQALGQGPEFLTYFNYEAQQDKSGLPNDRFSAERPEGSISTLTIQRTEQRDSAMYRCAGGLASTGELFFGEGSRLTVL.

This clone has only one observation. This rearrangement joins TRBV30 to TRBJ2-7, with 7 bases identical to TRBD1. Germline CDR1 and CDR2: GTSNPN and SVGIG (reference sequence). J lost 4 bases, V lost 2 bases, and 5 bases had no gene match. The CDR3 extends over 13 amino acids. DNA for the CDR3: TGTGCCTGGAGTAGACCGGGACAGTACGAGCAGTACTTC. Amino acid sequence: CAWSRPGQYEQYF.

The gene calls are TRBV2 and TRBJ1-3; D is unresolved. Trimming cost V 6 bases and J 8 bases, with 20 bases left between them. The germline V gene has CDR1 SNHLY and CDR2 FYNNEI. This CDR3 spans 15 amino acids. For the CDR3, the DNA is TGTGCCAGCAGGCAAACGGACTTAGGGATCGACACCATATATTTT. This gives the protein CASRQTDLGIDTIYF.

CDR3 protein: CASSSQTGLGNTEAFF. CDR3 in DNA: TGTGCCAGCAGCTCGCAGACAGGCCTTGGGAACACTGAAGCTTTCTTT. V gene TRBV5-6 combines with J gene TRBJ1-1, with a weak D call TRBD1 (6 bases). Germline loops: CDR1 SGHDT, CDR2 YYEEEE. V lost 3 bases and J lost 1, with 16 bases in between. This CDR3 region has 16 residues. The full variable domain, in which reference TRBV5-6 and TRBJ1-1 provide the parts outside the CDR3, is DAGVTQSPTHLIKTRGQQVTLRCSPKSGHDTVSWYQQALGQGPQFIFQYYEEEERQRGNFPDRFSGHQFPNYSSELNVNALLLGDSALYLCASSSQTGLGNTEAFFGQGTRLTVV.

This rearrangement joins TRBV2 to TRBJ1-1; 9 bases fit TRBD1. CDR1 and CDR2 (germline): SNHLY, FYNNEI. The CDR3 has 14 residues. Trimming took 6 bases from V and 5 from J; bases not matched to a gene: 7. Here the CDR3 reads CASRGQGSRTEAFF. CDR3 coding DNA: TGTGCCAGCAGGGGACAGGGTTCTCGAACTGAAGCTTTCTTT. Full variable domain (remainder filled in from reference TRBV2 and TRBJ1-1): EPEVTQTPSHQVTQMGQEVILRCVPISNHLYFYWYRQILGQKVEFLVSFYNNEISEKSEIFDDQFSVERPDGSNFTLKIRSTKLEDSAMYFCASRGQGSRTEAFFGQGTRLTVV.

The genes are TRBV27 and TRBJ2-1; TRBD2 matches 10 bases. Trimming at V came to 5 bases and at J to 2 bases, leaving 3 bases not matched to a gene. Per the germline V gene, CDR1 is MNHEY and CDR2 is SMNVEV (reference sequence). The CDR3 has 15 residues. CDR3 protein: CASSTLAGAYNEQFF. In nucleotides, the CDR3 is TGTGCCAGCAGTACCCTAGCGGGAGCCTACAATGAGCAGTTCTTC.

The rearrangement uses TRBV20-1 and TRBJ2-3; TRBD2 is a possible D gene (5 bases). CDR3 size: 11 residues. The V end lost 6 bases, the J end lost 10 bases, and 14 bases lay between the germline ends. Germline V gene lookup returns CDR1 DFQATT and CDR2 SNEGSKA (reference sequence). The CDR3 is CSAPSGKAQYF. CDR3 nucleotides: TGCAGTGCCCCGAGCGGTAAGGCGCAGTATTTT.

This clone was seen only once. The DNA of the CDR3 is TGTGCCAGCAGCTCATATAGCGGTCGCCCGAACACCGGGGAGCTGTTTTTT. Protein sequence: CASSSYSGRPNTGELFF. The rearrangement uses TRBV5-6 and TRBJ2-2; TRBD2 is a possible D gene (6 bases). This CDR3 comprises 17 residues. The V gene's germline CDR1 is SGHDT and CDR2 YYEEEE. The V end was cut by 3 bases, the J end by 0 bases, with 15 bases between.

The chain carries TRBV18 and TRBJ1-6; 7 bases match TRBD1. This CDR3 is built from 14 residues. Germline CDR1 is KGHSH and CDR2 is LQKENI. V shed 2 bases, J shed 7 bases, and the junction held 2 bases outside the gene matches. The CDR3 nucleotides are TGTGCCAGCTCACCAGGGGACAGAAATTCACCCCTCCACTTT. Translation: CASSPGDRNSPLHF.

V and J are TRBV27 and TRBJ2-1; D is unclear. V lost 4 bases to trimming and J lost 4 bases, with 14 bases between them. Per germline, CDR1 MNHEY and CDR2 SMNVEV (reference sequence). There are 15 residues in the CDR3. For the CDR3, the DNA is TGTGCCAGCAGTTCCTCGGATGACGGGTACAATGAGCAGTTCTTC. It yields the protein CASSSSDDGYNEQFF.

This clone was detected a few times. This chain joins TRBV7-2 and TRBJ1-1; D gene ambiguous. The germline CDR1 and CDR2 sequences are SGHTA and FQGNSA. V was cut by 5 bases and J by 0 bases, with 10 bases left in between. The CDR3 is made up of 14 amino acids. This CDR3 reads CASSPTTLNTEAFF. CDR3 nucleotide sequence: TGTGCCAGCAGCCCCACGACACTGAACACTGAAGCTTTCTTT.

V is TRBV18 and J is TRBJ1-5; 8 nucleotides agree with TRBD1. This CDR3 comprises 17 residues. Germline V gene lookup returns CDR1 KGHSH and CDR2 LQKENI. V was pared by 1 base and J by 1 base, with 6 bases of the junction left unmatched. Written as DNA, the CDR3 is TGTGCCAGCTCACCACGACCCGACAGGGGAAGCAATCAGCCCCAGCATTTT. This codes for CASSPRPDRGSNQPQHF.

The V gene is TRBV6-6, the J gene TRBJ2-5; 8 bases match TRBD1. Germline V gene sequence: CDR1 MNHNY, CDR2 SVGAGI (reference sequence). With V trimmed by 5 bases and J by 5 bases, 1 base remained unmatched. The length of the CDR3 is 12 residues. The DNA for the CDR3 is TGTGCCAGCAGTGACAGGGGTGAGACCCAGTACTTC. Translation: CASSDRGETQYF.

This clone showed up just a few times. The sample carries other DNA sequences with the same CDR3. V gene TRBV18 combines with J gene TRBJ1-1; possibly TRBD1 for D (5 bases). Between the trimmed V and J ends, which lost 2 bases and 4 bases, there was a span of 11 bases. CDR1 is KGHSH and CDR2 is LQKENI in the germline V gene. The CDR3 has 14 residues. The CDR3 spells CASSPTGGSTEAFF. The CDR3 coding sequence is TGTGCCAGCTCACCAACGGGGGGGAGCACTGAAGCTTTCTTT.

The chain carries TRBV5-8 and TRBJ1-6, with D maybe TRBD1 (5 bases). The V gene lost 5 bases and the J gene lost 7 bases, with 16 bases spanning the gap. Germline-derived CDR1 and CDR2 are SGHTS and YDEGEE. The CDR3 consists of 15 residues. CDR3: CASSRRGRGNSPLHF. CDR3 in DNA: TGTGCCAGCAGTCGGAGGGGACGGGGGAATTCACCCCTCCACTTT.

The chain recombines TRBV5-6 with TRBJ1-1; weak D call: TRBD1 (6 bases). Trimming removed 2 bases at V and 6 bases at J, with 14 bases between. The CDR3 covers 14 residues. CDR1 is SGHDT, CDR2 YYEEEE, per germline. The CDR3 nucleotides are TGTGCCAGCAGCTTTGTTGGGGGCCGACCTGAAGCTTTCTTT. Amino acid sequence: CASSFVGGRPEAFF.

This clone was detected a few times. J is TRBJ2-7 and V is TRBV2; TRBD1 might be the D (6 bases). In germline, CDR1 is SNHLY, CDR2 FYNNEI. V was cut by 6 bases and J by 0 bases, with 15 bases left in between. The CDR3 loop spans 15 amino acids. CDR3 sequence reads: CASSPPGHNSYEQYF. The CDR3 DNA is TGTGCCAGCAGCCCCCCGGGACACAACTCCTACGAGCAGTACTTC. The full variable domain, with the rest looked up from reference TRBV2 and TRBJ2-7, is EPEVTQTPSHQVTQMGQEVILRCVPISNHLYFYWYRQILGQKVEFLVSFYNNEISEKSEIFDDQFSVERPDGSNFTLKIRSTKLEDSAMYFCASSPPGHNSYEQYFGPGTRLTVT.

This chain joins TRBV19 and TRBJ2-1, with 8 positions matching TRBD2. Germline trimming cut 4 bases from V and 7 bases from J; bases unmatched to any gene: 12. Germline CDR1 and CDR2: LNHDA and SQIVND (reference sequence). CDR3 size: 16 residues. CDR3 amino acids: CASSTGLAQKGNEQFF. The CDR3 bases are TGTGCCAGTAGTACCGGACTAGCCCAAAAGGGGAATGAGCAGTTCTTC.

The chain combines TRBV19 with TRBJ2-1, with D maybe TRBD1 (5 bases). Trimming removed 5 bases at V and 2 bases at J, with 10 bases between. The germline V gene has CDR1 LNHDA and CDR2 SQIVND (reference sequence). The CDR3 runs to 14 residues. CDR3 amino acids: CASSWGRAYNEQFF. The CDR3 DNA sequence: TGTGCCAGTAGTTGGGGCAGGGCCTACAATGAGCAGTTCTTC. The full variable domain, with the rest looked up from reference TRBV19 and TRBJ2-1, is DGGITQSPKYLFRKEGQNVTLSCEQNLNHDAMYWYRQDPGQGLRLIYYSQIVNDFQKGDIAEGYSVSREKKESFPLTVTSAQKNPTAFYLCASSWGRAYNEQFFGPGTRLTVL.

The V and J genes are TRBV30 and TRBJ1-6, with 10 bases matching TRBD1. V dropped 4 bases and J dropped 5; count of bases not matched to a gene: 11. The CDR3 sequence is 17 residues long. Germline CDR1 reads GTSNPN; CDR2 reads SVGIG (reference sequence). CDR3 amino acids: CAWTAPGQGFNNSPLHF. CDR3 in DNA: TGTGCCTGGACCGCCCCGGGACAGGGGTTCAATAATTCACCCCTCCACTTT.

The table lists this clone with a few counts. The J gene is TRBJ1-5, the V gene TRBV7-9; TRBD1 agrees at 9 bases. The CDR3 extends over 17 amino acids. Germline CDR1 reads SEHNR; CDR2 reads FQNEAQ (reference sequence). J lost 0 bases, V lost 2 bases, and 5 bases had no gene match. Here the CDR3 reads CASSLWTGDYSNQPQHF. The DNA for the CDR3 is TGTGCCAGCAGCTTATGGACAGGGGATTATAGCAATCAGCCCCAGCATTTT.